One sample yielded the 20 T cell receptor beta chains listed below, sequenced in a study of early T cells in non-severe SARS-CoV-2 infection. TCRdb re-analysed the 5' RACE reads in MiXCR, keeping a single row per CDR3 protein. The profile shows about 60,000 distinct CDR3 sequences, 5.6% of them singletons. Sequenced material: whole blood. Every receptor here comes from an adult who was a healthcare worker with PCR-confirmed SARS-CoV-2 infection or an uninfected control (not recorded which).

This clonotype showed up many times. This chain links TRBV4-1 with TRBJ1-6; D remains ambiguous. V was pared by 1 base and J by 8 bases, with 9 bases between. This CDR3 is built from 14 residues. Germline values: CDR1 MGHRA, CDR2 YSYEKL. This chain's CDR3 is CASSQGGSYSPLHF. CDR3 in DNA: TGCGCCAGCAGCCAAGGAGGCAGCTATTCACCCCTCCACTTT.

This clonotype was recorded at least ten times. The genes are TRBV11-2 and TRBJ2-3; 8 nucleotides line up with TRBD1. The germline V gene has CDR1 SGHAT and CDR2 FQNNGV. J was trimmed by 2 bases and V by 4 bases; bases with no gene match: 11. The CDR3 covers 17 residues. Here the CDR3 reads CASSWGQAGIYTDTQYF. CDR3 in DNA: TGTGCCAGCAGCTGGGGACAGGCGGGAATATACACAGATACGCAGTATTTT.

This chain links TRBV4-1 with TRBJ2-5; maybe TRBD2 (5 bases). Germline-derived CDR1 and CDR2 are MGHRA and YSYEKL. V was cut by 4 bases and J by 9 bases, with 21 bases left in between. The CDR3 is 15 amino acids. CDR3 bases: TGCGCCAGCAGCCGGGGTAACGGGCCAGAGGGATCCCAGTACTTC. This gives the protein CASSRGNGPEGSQYF.

This clonotype was recorded at least ten times. This chain links TRBV24-1 with TRBJ1-2; D remains unclear. This CDR3 comprises 14 residues. Germline assignment: CDR1 KGHDR and CDR2 SFDVKD. Trimming cost V 3 bases and J 4 bases, with 11 bases left between them. CDR3 in DNA: TGTGCCACCAGTGATCCCGTCAGGTCCTATGGCTACACCTTC. It is translated as CATSDPVRSYGYTF.

Many counts were recorded for this clonotype. At one boundary the junction diverges from the germline segment, which might be a read error. The chain has TRBV7-2 and TRBJ2-1; 7 nucleotides match TRBD2. The CDR3 has 14 amino acids. Germline V lookup: CDR1 SGHTA, CDR2 FQGNSA. The CDR3 region is CASSPQLGGYEQFF. CDR3 sequence (DNA): TGTGCCAGCAGCCCCCAGTTGGGGGGGTATGAACAGTTCTTC.

The chain links TRBV29-1 to TRBJ1-3, with 7 bases matching TRBD1. The CDR3 length is 14 residues. The trim removed 6 bases at V and 0 bases at J, leaving 5 bases unmatched. Germline CDR1 SQVTM, CDR2 ANQGSEA. The CDR3 nucleotides are TGCAGCGTACGCGGGACAGCCTCTGGAAACACCATATATTTT. This translates into CSVRGTASGNTIYF.

This clonotype was counted at least ten times. The chain has TRBV5-4 and TRBJ2-1, with TRBD2 identical over 9 bases. This CDR3 contains 16 residues. Germline assignment: CDR1 SGHNT and CDR2 YYREEE (reference sequence). J lost 10 bases, V lost 4 bases, and 15 bases had no gene match. The CDR3 DNA is TGTGCCAGCAGCCACCCTAGCGGGGCATGGGGTAGGGAGCAGTTCTTC. Translated: CASSHPSGAWGREQFF.

The table lists this clonotype with a count of one. This may stem from a read error, because a much larger clone lies one nucleotide away. The chain uses TRBV6-1 and TRBJ2-3; 10 bases map to TRBD2. The germline gives CDR1 MNHNS, CDR2 SASEGT. V shed 4 bases and J 2 bases; nucleotides not matched to a gene: 6. CDR3 length equals 16 residues. CDR3 region: CASSVLAGGSTDTQYF. The CDR3 DNA is TGTGCCAGCAGTGTCTTAGCGGGGGGATCCACAGATACGCAGTATTTT.

This clonotype was recorded at least ten times. This chain connects TRBV18 to TRBJ1-5; D is ambiguous. This CDR3 contains 14 residues. Germline V gene data show CDR1 as KGHSH and CDR2 as LQKENI. V was cut by 4 bases and J by 5 bases, with 12 bases left in between. In DNA form, the CDR3 reads TGTGCCAGCTCACTGGCCGTAGTTGATCAGCCCCAGCATTTT. Its translation is CASSLAVVDQPQHF.

This clonotype came up many times. The chain combines TRBV12-3 or TRBV12-4 with TRBJ1-5, with TRBD1 as a possible D gene (5 bases). Trimming left V 5 bases short and J 2 bases short, with 13 bases between. The CDR3 is 15 amino acids. The CDR3 protein is CASSADRAGNQPQHF. CDR3 DNA sequence: TGTGCCAGCAGTGCCGACAGAGCAGGCAATCAGCCCCAGCATTTT.

V is TRBV2 and J is TRBJ1-4; TRBD1 is a possible D gene (5 bases). The germline gives CDR1 SNHLY, CDR2 FYNNEI. CDR3 length: 13 residues. Trimming stripped 10 bases from V and 8 bases from J, with 17 bases between. The CDR3: CATTGLEGEKLFF. Written as DNA, the CDR3 is TGTGCCACTACGGGACTCGAGGGAGAAAAACTGTTTTTT.

This clonotype has a handful of counts. The genes are TRBV3-1 and TRBJ2-1; maybe TRBD2 (6 bases). V lost 1 base, J lost 6 bases, and 16 bases lay in between. This CDR3 is built from 16 residues. In germline, CDR1 is LGHDT, CDR2 YNNKEL (reference sequence). CDR3 sequence reads: CASSQVLAAGINEQFF. The CDR3 nucleotides read TGTGCCAGCAGCCAAGTACTAGCCGCAGGTATCAATGAGCAGTTCTTC.

This clonotype has a handful of counts. The rearrangement uses TRBV3-1 and TRBJ2-5; possibly TRBD2 for D (7 bases). The CDR3 sequence is 15 residues long. Deletions cut 0 bases from V and 5 bases from J, with 13 bases between. Germline V CDR1 and CDR2: LGHDT, YNNKEL (reference sequence). The CDR3 loop is CASSQDGGGRETQYF. The DNA for the CDR3 is TGTGCCAGCAGCCAAGACGGCGGGGGCCGGGAGACCCAGTACTTC.

The V call is TRBV7-2, the J call TRBJ2-7; D possibly corresponds to TRBD2 (5 bases). Germline V CDR1 and CDR2: SGHTA, FQGNSA. V lost 4 bases to trimming and J lost 2 bases, with 12 bases between them. The CDR3 length is 14 residues. CDR3 nucleotides: TGTGCCAGCAGCTCCCCCGGAGGACCCTACGAGCAGTACTTC. It codes for CASSSPGGPYEQYF.

This chain's CDR3 is CASSYSRTGTRRGTEAFF. CDR3 coding DNA: TGTGCCAGCAGTTACTCCCGAACCGGGACTAGGAGGGGCACTGAAGCTTTCTTT. The J gene is TRBJ1-1, the V gene TRBV6-5; perhaps TRBD1 as D (5 bases). The length of the CDR3 is 18 residues. V lost 0 bases, J lost 4 bases, and 21 bases lay in between. Germline values: CDR1 MNHEY, CDR2 SVGAGI.

This clonotype was seen only a few times. The chain joins TRBV6-5 to TRBJ1-6, with 9 positions matching TRBD1. Germline V lookup: CDR1 MNHEY, CDR2 SVGAGI. The CDR3 is 14 amino acids. With 6 bases clipped from V and 6 bases from J, the junction kept 3 bases outside the gene matches. Here the CDR3 DNA reads TGTGCCAGCAGGACAGGGGGGAGTAATTCACCCCTCCACTTT. It is translated as CASRTGGSNSPLHF.

At least ten counts were recorded for this clonotype. This chain connects TRBV24-1 to TRBJ2-3; perhaps TRBD1 as D (6 bases). The CDR3 contains 15 residues. Trimming removed 4 bases at V and 6 bases at J, with 16 bases between. The germline V gene encodes CDR1 KGHDR and CDR2 SFDVKD. The CDR3 bases are TGTGCCACCAGTGAAGGCAGGGGCTGGGTGGATACGCAGTATTTT. Translating it yields CATSEGRGWVDTQYF.

J is TRBJ1-2 and V is TRBV9; D gene unclear. Germline values: CDR1 SGDLS, CDR2 YYNGEE. The CDR3 has 13 residues. V lost 5 bases and J 4 bases, leaving 12 bases between the germline ends. CDR3 sequence: CASSLTNSYGYTF. The CDR3, as DNA: TGTGCCAGCAGTTTAACGAACTCCTATGGCTACACCTTC.

This clonotype was detected ten times or more. The chain uses TRBV12-3 or TRBV12-4 and TRBJ1-1, with 7 nucleotides matching TRBD1. There are 12 residues in the CDR3. V lost 6 bases to trimming and J lost 6 bases; unmatched junction nucleotides: 4. CDR3 residues: CASSLGQPEAFF. CDR3 in DNA: TGTGCCAGCAGCCTGGGACAGCCTGAAGCTTTCTTT.

This clonotype was found a few times. The genes are TRBV5-1 and TRBJ2-7; TRBD1 or TRBD2 may be the D gene (7 bases each). The germline V gene has CDR1 SGHRS and CDR2 YFSETQ. V was clipped by 2 bases and J by 2 bases, with 14 bases between them. The CDR3 length is 15 residues. The CDR3 DNA reads TGCGCCAGCAGCTTCAGCGGGACAGATACCTACGAGCAGTACTTC. It is translated as CASSFSGTDTYEQYF.